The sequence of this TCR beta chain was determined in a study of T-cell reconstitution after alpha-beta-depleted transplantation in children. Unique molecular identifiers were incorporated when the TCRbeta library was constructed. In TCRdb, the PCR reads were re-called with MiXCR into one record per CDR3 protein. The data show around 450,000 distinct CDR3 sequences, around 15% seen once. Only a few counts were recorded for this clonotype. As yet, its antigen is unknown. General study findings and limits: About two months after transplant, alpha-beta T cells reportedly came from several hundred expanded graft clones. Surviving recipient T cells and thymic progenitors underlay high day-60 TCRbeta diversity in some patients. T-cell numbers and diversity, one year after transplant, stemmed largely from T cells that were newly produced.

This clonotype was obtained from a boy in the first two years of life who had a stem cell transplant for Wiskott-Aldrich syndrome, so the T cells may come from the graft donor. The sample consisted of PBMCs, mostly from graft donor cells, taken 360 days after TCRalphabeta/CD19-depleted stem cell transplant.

DNA of the CDR3: TGCGCCAGCAGTTCCGGGGGCCTCGTGACGAACACTGAAGCTTTCTTT. This encodes CASSSGGLVTNTEAFF. The chain is built from TRBV5-1 and TRBJ1-1, with a tentative D call TRBD1 (6 bases). The CDR3 loop spans 16 amino acids. Trimming took 5 bases from V and 1 from J, leaving 18 bases between them. The germline V gene encodes CDR1 SGHRS and CDR2 YFSETQ.